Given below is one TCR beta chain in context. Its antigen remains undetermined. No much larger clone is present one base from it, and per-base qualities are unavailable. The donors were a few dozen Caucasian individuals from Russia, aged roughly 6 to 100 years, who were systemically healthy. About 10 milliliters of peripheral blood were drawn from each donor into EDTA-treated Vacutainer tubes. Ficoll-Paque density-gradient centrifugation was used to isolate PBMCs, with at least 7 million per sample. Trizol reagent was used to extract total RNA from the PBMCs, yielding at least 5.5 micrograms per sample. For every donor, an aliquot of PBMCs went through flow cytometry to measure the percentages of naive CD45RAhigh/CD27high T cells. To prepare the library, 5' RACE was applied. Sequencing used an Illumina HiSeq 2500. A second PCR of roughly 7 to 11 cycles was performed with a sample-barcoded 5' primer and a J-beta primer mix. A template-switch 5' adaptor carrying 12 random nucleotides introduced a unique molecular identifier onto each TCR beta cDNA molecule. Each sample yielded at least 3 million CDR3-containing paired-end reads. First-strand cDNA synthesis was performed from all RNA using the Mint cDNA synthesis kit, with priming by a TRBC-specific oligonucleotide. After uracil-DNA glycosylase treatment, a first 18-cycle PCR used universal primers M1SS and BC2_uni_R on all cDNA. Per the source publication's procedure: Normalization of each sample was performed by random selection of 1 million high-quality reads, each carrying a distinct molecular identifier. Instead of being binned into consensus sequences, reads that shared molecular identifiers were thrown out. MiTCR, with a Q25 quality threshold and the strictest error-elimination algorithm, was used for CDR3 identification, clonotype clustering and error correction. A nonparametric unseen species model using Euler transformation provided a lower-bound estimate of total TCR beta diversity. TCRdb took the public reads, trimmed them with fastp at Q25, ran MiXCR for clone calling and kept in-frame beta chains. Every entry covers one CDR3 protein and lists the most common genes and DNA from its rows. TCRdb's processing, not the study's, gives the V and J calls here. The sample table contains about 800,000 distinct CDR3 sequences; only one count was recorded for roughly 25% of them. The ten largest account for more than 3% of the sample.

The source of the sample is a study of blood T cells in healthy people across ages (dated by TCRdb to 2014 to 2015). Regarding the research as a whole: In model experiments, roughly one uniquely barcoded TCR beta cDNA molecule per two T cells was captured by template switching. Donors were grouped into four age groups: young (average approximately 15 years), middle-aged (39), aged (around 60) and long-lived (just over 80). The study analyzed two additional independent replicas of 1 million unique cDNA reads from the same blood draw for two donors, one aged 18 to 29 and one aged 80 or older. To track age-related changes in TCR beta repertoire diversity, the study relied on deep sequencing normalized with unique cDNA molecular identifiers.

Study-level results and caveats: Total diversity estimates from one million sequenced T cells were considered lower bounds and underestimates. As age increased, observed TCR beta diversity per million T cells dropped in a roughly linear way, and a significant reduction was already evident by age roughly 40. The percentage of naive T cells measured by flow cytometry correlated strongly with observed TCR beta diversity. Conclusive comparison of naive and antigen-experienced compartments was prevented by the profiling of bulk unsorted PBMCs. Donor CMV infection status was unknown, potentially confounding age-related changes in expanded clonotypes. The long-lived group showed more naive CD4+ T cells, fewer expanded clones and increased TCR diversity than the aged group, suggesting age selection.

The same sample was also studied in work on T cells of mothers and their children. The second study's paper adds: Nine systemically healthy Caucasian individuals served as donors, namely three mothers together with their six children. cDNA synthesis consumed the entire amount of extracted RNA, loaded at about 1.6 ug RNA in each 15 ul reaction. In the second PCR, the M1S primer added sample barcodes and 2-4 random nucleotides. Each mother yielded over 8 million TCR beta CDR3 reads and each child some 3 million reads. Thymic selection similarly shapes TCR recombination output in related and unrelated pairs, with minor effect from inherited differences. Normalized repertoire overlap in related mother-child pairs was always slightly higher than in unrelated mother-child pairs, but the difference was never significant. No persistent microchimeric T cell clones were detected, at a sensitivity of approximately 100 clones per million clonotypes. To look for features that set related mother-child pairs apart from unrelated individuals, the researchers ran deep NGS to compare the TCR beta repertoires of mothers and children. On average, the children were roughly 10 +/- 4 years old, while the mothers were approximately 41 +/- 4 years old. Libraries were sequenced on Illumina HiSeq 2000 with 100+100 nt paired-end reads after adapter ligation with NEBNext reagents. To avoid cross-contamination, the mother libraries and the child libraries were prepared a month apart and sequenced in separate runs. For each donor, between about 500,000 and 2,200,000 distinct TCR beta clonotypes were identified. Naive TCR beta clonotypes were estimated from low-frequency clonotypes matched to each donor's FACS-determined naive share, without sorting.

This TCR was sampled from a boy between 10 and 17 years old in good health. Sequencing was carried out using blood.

In nucleotide form, the sequence is TGTGCCAGCAGTAAGGACAGGGTTGGCTACAATGAGCAGTTCTTC. This is translated as CASSKDRVGYNEQFF. The sequence joins TRBV6-2 or TRBV6-3 to TRBJ2-1; TRBD1 agrees with 8 junctional bases. V lost 5 bases and J lost 3 bases, and the count of bases not matched to a germline gene is 6. Reading from cysteine to phenylalanine, the CDR3 counts 15 amino acids. The only DNA kept is the CDR3, 45 bases in frame from the first base. Per the germline V gene, MNHEY is the CDR1 and SVGEGT is the CDR2.